This T cell receptor (beta chain) was retrieved from a study of blood T cell repertoires in COVID-19. Study at large: Whether acute or convalescent, the COVID-19 samples came from the United States, Italy and Spain.

As originally analysed: Amplification with reference gene primers provided the estimates of nucleated cell counts. This table comes from immunoSEQ multiplex PCR, and its TCRdb copy is limited to in-frame clones, with some not included. That table is the source of V, J and clone size, and D and trimming were worked out from the DNA. The sample includes 250,000 to 350,000 clones, 90% of them seen just once. All enrollees were roughly 18 to 95 years old and from 25 or so US areas. Trimming removed 1 base from V and 0 bases from J, with 7 bases in between. The CDR3 has 15 amino acids. CDR1 SNHLY and CDR2 FYNNEI come from the germline V gene.

This chain connects TRBV2 to TRBJ1-5; no clear D gene. This clonotype was obtained from a young woman with acute COVID-19. Source material: PBMCs or T cells enriched from blood (not recorded which). The CDR3 here is CASSEGPASNQPQHF. The CDR3 DNA reads as TGTGCCAGCAGTGAAGGGCCTGCTAGCAATCAGCCCCAGCATTTT. Together with reference TRBV2 and TRBJ1-5, the CDR3 gives the full variable domain: EPEVTQTPSHQVTQMGQEVILRCVPISNHLYFYWYRQILGQKVEFLVSFYNNEISEKSEIFDDQFSVERPDGSNFTLKIRSTKLEDSAMYFCASSEGPASNQPQHFGDGTRLSIL.